This TCR beta chain appears in the sequencing data of a study of blood T cell repertoires in COVID-19. For the study at large: From T cells, B-cell-depleted T cells, or PBMCs came the material, which was cDNA or gDNA.

On this clone itself: One end of the junction does not line up with germline, which may come from a read error.

Some clones are missing from TCRdb's copy, which holds only in-frame ones; the method was immunoSEQ multiplex PCR. The sample lists about 83,000 clones; about 85% were seen once. Source material: peripheral blood. This receptor was obtained from a woman aged 50 to 60 with active or convalescent COVID-19.

CDR3 protein: CASSLAVGGADATNEKLFF. The DNA for the CDR3 is TGTGCTAGCAGCTTAGCGGTTGGCGGGGCGGACGCAACTAATGAAAAACTGTTTTTT. This chain connects TRBV7-7 to TRBJ1-4, with a tentative D call TRBD1 (5 bases). The CDR3 covers 19 residues. The germline V gene encodes CDR1 SSHAT and CDR2 FNYEAQ (reference sequence).